This TCR beta chain was captured in a study of spatial heterogeneity in lung cancer. MiXCR was run by TCRdb on the 5' RACE reads, yielding one entry per CDR3 protein. Among around 110,000 distinct CDR3 sequences listed, more than 9% were seen once. The CDR3 spans 15 residues. V dropped 2 bases and J dropped 7; count of bases not matched to a gene: 9. Per the germline V gene, CDR1 is DFQATT and CDR2 is SNEGSKA (reference sequence). Indicated time point: blood at routine non-recurrence follow-up after resection. Sequencing was performed on whole RNA extracted from tumor and nontumor lung tissue, or from frozen PBMC, and the material was left unsorted.

The chain combines TRBV20-1 with TRBJ2-1, with 9 bases lining up with TRBD2. Sequencing used PBMCs, obtained at follow-up. This sequence originates from a male donor with early-stage non-small cell lung cancer. This CDR3 is CSARPPAGGRNEQFF. In DNA, the CDR3 is TGCAGTGCTAGACCCCCGGCGGGGGGGCGTAATGAGCAGTTCTTC.